The 5 T cell receptor beta chains below were found in one sample sequenced in a study of identical twins. TCRdb reprocessed the 5' RACE reads via MiXCR and lists one record per CDR3 protein. The sample consists of roughly 1,500,000 distinct CDR3 sequences, less than 35% of them appearing once. Sequencing was performed on cord blood. The receptors were gathered from a newborn girl in good health.

The chain employs TRBV6-6 and TRBJ1-2, with a tentative D call TRBD1 (5 bases). CDR1 is MNHNY and CDR2 is SVGAGI in the germline V gene (reference sequence). This CDR3 has 13 amino acids. V lost 2 bases and J 8 bases, leaving 12 bases between the germline ends. As DNA, the CDR3 is TGTGCCAGCAGTTACAAGAGGCAGGGAGGCTACACCTTC. Translating gives CASSYKRQGGYTF.

This clonotype has a handful of counts. The CDR3, as DNA: TGTGCCAGCAGCCCACAGACAGGGGGCGGCTTCTACGAGCAGTACTTC. Protein sequence: CASSPQTGGGFYEQYF. The chain carries TRBV13 and TRBJ2-7, with TRBD1 matching 10 bases. The CDR3 is made up of 16 amino acids. CDR1 is PRHDT, CDR2 FYEKMQ, per germline (reference sequence). The junction had 10 bases not matched to a gene; V was cut back by 5 bases and J by 3 bases.

In this sample, this clonotype turned up a few times. CDR3: CASSLARDSGYGYTF. The CDR3 DNA is TGTGCCAGCAGCTTAGCCAGGGACAGCGGTTATGGCTACACCTTC. The V call is TRBV7-2, the J call TRBJ1-2; 7 bases align to TRBD1. The CDR3 spans 15 residues. CDR1 and CDR2 from the germline V gene are SGHTA and FQGNSA. The junction had 6 bases not matched to a gene; V was cut back by 0 bases and J by 5 bases.

The chain's CDR3 is CASSHGGTGELFF. CDR3 sequence (DNA): TGTGCCAGCAGCCACGGAGGCACCGGGGAGCTGTTTTTT. The genes are TRBV3-1 and TRBJ2-2; D is possibly TRBD2 (5 bases). CDR1 and CDR2 (germline): LGHDT, YNNKEL (reference sequence). The CDR3 is 13 residues long. V was shortened by 3 bases and J by 4 bases, with 6 bases between the two germline ends.

This clonotype has at least ten counts. Here the CDR3 DNA reads TGTGCCAGCAGTTTAAATCCGACAGGGGGGAGAAAGACCCAGTACTTC. It yields the protein CASSLNPTGGRKTQYF. The rearrangement joins TRBV27 to TRBJ2-5, with 9 bases lining up with TRBD1. Losses at the gene ends were 2 bases for V and 6 bases for J; bases not matched to a gene: 10. The CDR3 consists of 16 residues. The germline V gene encodes CDR1 MNHEY and CDR2 SMNVEV (reference sequence).